This entry describes one TCR beta chain. The sample holds other DNA sequences that translate to the same CDR3. Germline V lookup: CDR1 DFQATT, CDR2 SNEGSKA (reference sequence). The CDR3 has 11 amino acids. The germline V and J ends were trimmed by 2 bases and 3 bases, with 2 bases remaining between them. The source of the sample is a study of Ad26.COV2.S vaccination and SARS-CoV-2 variants. Only in-frame clones appear in the TCRdb table, and some are missing; sequencing was by immunoSEQ multiplex PCR. The table has roughly 320,000 clones, around 90% seen once. As to treatment: some 20 received Ad26.COV2.S at low or high dose, single or two shots; five or six received placebo; per-sample allocation not given. The samples were gathered on day 63 after the first injection of vaccine or placebo. A Boston adult aged 18-55 years was the donor.

The clonotype was recovered from a person aged 18-65 years who received the Ad26.COV2.S COVID-19 vaccine or a placebo. The gene calls are TRBV20-1 and TRBJ2-1; D is unclear. The sequences come from peripheral blood, collected in a trial of Ad26.COV2.S vaccine versus placebo. CDR3 coding DNA: TGCAGTGCTAGAAACTACAATGAGCAGTTCTTC. Translation gives CSARNYNEQFF.